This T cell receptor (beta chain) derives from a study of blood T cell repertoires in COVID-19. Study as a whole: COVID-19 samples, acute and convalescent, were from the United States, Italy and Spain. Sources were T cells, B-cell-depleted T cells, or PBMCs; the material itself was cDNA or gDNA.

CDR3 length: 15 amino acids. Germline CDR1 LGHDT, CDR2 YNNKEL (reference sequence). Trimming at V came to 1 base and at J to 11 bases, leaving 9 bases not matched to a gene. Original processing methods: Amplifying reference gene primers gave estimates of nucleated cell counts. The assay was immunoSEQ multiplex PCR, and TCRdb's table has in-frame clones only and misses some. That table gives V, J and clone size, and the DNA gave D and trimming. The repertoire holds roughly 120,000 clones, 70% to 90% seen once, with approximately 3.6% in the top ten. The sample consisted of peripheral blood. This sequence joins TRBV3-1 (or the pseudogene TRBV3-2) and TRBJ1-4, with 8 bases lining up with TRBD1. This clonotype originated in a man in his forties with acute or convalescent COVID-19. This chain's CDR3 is CASSQGTGLYPKLFF. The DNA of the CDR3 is TGTGCCAGCAGCCAAGGGACAGGGCTGTATCCCAAACTGTTTTTT.